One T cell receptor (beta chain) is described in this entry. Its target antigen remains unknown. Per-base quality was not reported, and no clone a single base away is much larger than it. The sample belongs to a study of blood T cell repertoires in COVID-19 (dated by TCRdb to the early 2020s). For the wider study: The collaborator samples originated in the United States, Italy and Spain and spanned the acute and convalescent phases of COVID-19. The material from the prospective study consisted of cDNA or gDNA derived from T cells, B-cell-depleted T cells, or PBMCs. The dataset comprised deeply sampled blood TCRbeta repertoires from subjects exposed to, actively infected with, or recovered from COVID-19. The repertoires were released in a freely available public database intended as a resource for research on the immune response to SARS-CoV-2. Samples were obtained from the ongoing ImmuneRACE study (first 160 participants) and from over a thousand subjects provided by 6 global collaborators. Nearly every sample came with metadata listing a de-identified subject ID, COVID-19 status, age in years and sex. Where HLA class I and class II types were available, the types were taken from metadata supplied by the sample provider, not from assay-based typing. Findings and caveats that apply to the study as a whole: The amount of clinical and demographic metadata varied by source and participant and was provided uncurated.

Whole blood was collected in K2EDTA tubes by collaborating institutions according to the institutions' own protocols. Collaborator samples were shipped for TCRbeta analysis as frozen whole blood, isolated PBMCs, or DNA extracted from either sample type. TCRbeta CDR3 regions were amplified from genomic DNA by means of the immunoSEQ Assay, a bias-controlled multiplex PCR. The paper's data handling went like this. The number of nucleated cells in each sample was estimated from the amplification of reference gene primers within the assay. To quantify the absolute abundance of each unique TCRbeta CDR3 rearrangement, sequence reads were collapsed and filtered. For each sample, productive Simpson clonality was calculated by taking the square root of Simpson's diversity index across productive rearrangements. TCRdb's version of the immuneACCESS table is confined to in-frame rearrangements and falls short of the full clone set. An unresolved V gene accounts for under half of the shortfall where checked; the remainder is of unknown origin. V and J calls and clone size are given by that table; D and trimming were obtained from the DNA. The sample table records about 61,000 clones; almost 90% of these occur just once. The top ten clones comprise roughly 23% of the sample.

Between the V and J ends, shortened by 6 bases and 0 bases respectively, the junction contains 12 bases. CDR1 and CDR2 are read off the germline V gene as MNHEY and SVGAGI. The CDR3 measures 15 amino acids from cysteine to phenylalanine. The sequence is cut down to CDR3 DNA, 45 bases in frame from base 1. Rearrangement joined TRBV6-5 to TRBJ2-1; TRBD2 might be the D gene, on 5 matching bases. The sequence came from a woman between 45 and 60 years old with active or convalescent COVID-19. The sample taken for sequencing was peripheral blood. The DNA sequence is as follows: TGTGCCAGCAGCCGGTCGGGGTCCTCCTACAATGAGCAGTTCTTC. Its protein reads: CASSRSGSSYNEQFF.